The 18 T cell receptor beta chains in this list originate from one sample, sequenced in a study of tumor and adjacent non-tumor tissue in lung cancer. TCRbeta libraries were built with three rounds of nested PCR, modified from ARM-PCR. MiXCR, run by TCRdb on the multiplex PCR reads, gives a single entry per CDR3 protein. The sample holds roughly 66,000 distinct CDR3 sequences; 73% are singletons and the top ten take over 25%. The template was RNA from unsorted bulk tissue. Specimen: lung tumor tissue. Receptor source: a man aged 55 to 70 with non-small cell lung cancer.

Comment on this clonotype: At one end, the junction sequence differs from germline, possibly due to a read error. The chain recombines TRBV6-2 or TRBV6-3 with TRBJ2-7; D is possibly TRBD1 (5 bases). The V gene's germline CDR1 is MNHEY and CDR2 SVGEGT. The CDR3 is made up of 14 amino acids. The CDR3 is CVSRSNRSSYEQYF. In nucleotides, the CDR3 is TGTGTCAGCAGATCGAACAGGTCCTCCTACGAGCAGTACTTC.

In regard to this clonotype: The junction does not match germline at one end; this may be a read error. The V gene is TRBV30, the J gene TRBJ1-4; D call uncertain. CDR3 length: 14 amino acids. Germline loops: CDR1 GTSNPN, CDR2 SVGIG (reference sequence). CDR3 coding DNA: TGTGCCTCAAACGAAAGGGCAGCTAATGAAAGACTGTTTTTT. Its protein is CASNERAANERLFF.

Notes on this clonotype: At one end the junction does not follow the germline gene, possibly because of a read error. V gene TRBV29-1 combines with J gene TRBJ2-3; 11 positions agree with TRBD2. Germline CDR1 is SQVTM and CDR2 is ANQGSEA. The CDR3 extends over 14 amino acids. The CDR3, as DNA: TGCAGCGACGCCGGGACTAGCGGCACAGATAAGCAGTATTTT. Translated, it gives CSDAGTSGTDKQYF.

J is TRBJ1-4 and V is TRBV29-1, with D possibly being TRBD1 (5 bases). Germline CDR1 SQVTM, CDR2 ANQGSEA. The CDR3 consists of 14 residues. The CDR3 DNA reads TGCACCTTGAGGACCGGGGGGACTAATGAAAAACTGTTTTTT. It translates to CTLRTGGTNEKLFF.

Remarks on this clonotype: As the CDR3 is not closed by the conserved phenylalanine or tryptophan, this likely results from a read error. V usage is TRBV29-1 and J usage is TRBJ1-5; D is undetermined. V was pared by 5 bases and J by 2 bases, with 10 bases between. Germline CDR1 and CDR2: SQVTM and ANQGSEA. The CDR3 consists of 13 residues. The CDR3 sequence: CSVFSNGNQPQHY. CDR3 nucleotide sequence: TGCAGCGTTTTCAGTAATGGCAATCAGCCCCAGCATTAT.

This clonotype was detected many times. V gene TRBV5-4 combines with J gene TRBJ2-5, with TRBD2 matching 12 bases. The V gene's germline CDR1 is SGHNT and CDR2 YYREEE (reference sequence). With 3 bases clipped from V and 7 bases from J, the junction kept 10 bases outside the gene matches. The CDR3 is 16 residues long. The CDR3 DNA sequence: TGTGCCAGCAGCTCACAGCTAGCGGGAGGGCCTGGGACCCAGTACTTC. It translates to CASSSQLAGGPGTQYF.

On this clonotype itself: Mismatch with germline at one junction end may stem from a read error. This chain uses TRBV20-1 with TRBJ2-1; D uncertain. Germline V lookup: CDR1 DFQATT, CDR2 SNEGSKA (reference sequence). The CDR3 has 13 residues. CDR3 DNA sequence: TGCAATGCTCGGAACTTACCCTACGATGAGCAGTTCTTC. Translation: CNARNLPYDEQFF.

This chain uses TRBV11-1 with TRBJ2-2; D remains ambiguous. The CDR3 is made up of 14 amino acids. Germline V gene lookup returns CDR1 SGHAT and CDR2 FQDESV (reference sequence). V was clipped by 4 bases and J by 7 bases, with 13 bases between them. Here the CDR3 DNA reads TGTGCCAGCAGCTGTGCTAGTGGCATCGGGGAGCTGTTTTTT. Encoded protein: CASSCASGIGELFF.

This clonotype appeared a few times. This may arise from a read error, as a much more abundant clone is one base away. The chain couples TRBV29-1 to TRBJ2-5, with 8 bases aligning to TRBD2. CDR1 and CDR2 (germline): SQVTM, ANQGSEA. The CDR3 has 13 residues. CDR3 sequence reads: CSARSGAQEIQYF. CDR3 bases: TGCAGCGCTCGTAGCGGGGCCCAAGAGATCCAGTACTTC. The full variable domain, with the rest looked up from reference TRBV29-1 and TRBJ2-5, is SAVISQKPSRDICQRGTSLTIQCQVDSQVTMMFWYRQQPGQSLTLIATANQGSEATYESGFVIDKFPISRPNLTFSTLTVSNMSPEDSSIYLCSARSGAQEIQYFGPGTRLLVL.

The table lists this clonotype with many counts. This chain joins TRBV29-1 and TRBJ1-3; TRBD1 matches 8 bases. The J segment lost 0 bases and the V segment lost 7 bases, leaving 5 bases of the junction unmatched. Per germline, CDR1 SQVTM and CDR2 ANQGSEA. This CDR3 comprises 14 residues. The DNA of the CDR3 is TGCAGCGGGACCAGGGGGCCCTCTGGAAACACCATATATTTT. Residues: CSGTRGPSGNTIYF.

This clonotype came up once. A junction boundary mismatches the germline segment, possibly from a read error. This chain links TRBV5-6 with TRBJ2-7, with D unresolved. This CDR3 contains 14 residues. Germline V lookup: CDR1 SGHDT, CDR2 YYEEEE. CDR3 in amino acids: CSSSLSLTAYEQNF. In DNA form, the CDR3 reads TGTTCCAGCAGCTTGTCATTAACAGCCTACGAGCAGAACTTC.

The sample holds a few counts of this clonotype. As the CDR3 is not closed by the conserved phenylalanine or tryptophan, this likely results from a read error. The chain recombines TRBV6-1 with TRBJ2-7, with TRBD1 identical over 7 bases. CDR1 and CDR2 from the germline V gene are MNHNS and SASEGT. V dropped 4 bases and J dropped 5; count of bases not matched to a gene: 8. The CDR3 runs to 14 residues. DNA of the CDR3: TGTGCCAGCAGTGGGGACAGACTTGTCAACGAGCAGTACCTC. Translating gives CASSGDRLVNEQYL.

This clonotype is medium-sized. The chain is built from TRBV11-3 and TRBJ2-2, with TRBD2 matching over 10 bases. Germline V gives CDR1 SGHNT, CDR2 YENEEA. V was pared by 0 bases and J by 1 base, with 2 bases of the junction left unmatched. CDR3 size: 17 residues. The CDR3 loop is CASSLDRTSGNTGELFF. DNA for the CDR3: TGTGCCAGCAGCTTAGACAGGACTAGCGGGAACACCGGGGAGCTGTTTTTT. Complete variable domain (other parts from reference TRBV11-3 and TRBJ2-2): EAGVVQSPRYKIIEKKQPVAFWCNPISGHNTLYWYLQNLGQGPELLIRYENEEAVDDSQLPKDRFSAERLKGVDSTLKIQPAELGDSAVYLCASSLDRTSGNTGELFFGEGSRLTVL.

On this clonotype: An end of the junction does not agree with germline; a read error may underlie this. This chain links TRBV20-1 with TRBJ1-1, with a possible D match to TRBD1 (6 bases). Germline values: CDR1 DFQATT, CDR2 SNEGSKA (reference sequence). This CDR3 region has 12 residues. CDR3 sequence (DNA): TGCAGTGCGCGGGACTGGGACACTGAAGCTTCCTTT. Its translation: CSARDWDTEASF.

Worth noting for this clonotype: At one end the junction does not follow the germline gene, possibly because of a read error. The V call is TRBV6-2 or TRBV6-3, the J call TRBJ1-5; D remains unclear. The germline V gene encodes CDR1 MNHEY and CDR2 SVGEGT. CDR3 length equals 16 residues. The CDR3: CASTYRGGLGNQPQHF. The CDR3 DNA follows: TGTGCCAGCACTTACCGAGGAGGGTTAGGCAATCAACCCCAGCATTTT.

Notes on this clonotype: One junction end disagrees with the germline gene, perhaps due to a read error. This sequence joins TRBV11-2 and TRBJ2-1; D gene uncertain. CDR1 and CDR2 (germline): SGHAT, FQNNGV. The CDR3 consists of 15 residues. CDR3 amino acids: CPSSLPAAGLNEQFF. The DNA of the CDR3 is TGTCCCAGCAGCTTACCAGCTGCTGGGTTAAATGAGCAGTTCTTC.

With respect to this clonotype: Relative to the germline gene, one junction end is altered; a read error may explain this. The chain has TRBV6-6 and TRBJ2-2, with TRBD2 as a possible D gene (6 bases). CDR3 length: 13 amino acids. The V gene's germline CDR1 is MNHNY and CDR2 SVGAGI (reference sequence). CDR3 nucleotide sequence: TGTGCCAGCAGGGGACGGGGGTTCGGGGAGCTGTTATTT. The encoded protein is CASRGRGFGELLF.

This clonotype came up a few times. V and J are TRBV6-1 and TRBJ1-4, with D uncertain. With 2 bases removed from V and 15 bases from J, the gap between germline ends came to 19 bases. Germline-derived CDR1 and CDR2 are MNHNS and SASEGT. The CDR3 totals 14 residues. CDR3 in DNA: TGTGCCAGCAGTGAACGATCCCAGAATGAAATATTGTTTTTT. It is translated as CASSERSQNEILFF.